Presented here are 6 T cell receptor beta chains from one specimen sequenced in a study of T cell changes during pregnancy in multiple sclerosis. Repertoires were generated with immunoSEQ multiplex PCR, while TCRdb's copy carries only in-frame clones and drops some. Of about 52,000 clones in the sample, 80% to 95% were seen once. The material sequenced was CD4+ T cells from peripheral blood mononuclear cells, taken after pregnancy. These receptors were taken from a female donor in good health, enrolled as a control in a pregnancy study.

The CDR3 DNA follows: TGTGCCAGCAGTTACTCGAACCCGGACACCTACGAGCAGTACTTC. It encodes CASSYSNPDTYEQYF. The rearrangement joins TRBV6-6 to TRBJ2-7, with D maybe TRBD1 (5 bases). Looked up from germline, CDR1 is MNHNY and CDR2 is SVGAGI (reference sequence). Trimming stripped 0 bases from V and 2 bases from J, with 11 bases between. The CDR3 loop spans 15 amino acids.

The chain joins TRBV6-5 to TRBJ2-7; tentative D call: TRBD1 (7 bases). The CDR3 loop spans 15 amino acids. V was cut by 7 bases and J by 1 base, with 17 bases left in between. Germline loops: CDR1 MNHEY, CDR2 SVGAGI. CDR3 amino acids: CASKHRGTVSYEQYF. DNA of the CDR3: TGTGCCAGCAAGCATCGGGGGACAGTTTCCTACGAGCAGTACTTC.

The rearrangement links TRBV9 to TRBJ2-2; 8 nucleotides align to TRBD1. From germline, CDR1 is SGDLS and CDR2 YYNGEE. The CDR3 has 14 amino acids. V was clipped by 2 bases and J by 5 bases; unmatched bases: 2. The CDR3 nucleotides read TGTGCCAGCAGCGTGGACAGGGTAACCGGGGAGCTGTTTTTT. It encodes CASSVDRVTGELFF.

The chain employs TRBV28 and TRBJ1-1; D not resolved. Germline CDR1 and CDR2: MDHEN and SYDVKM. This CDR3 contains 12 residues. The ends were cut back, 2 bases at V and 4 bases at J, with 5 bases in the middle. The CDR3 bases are TGTGCCAGCAGTTTAGAGGGCACTGAAGCTTTCTTT. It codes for CASSLEGTEAFF. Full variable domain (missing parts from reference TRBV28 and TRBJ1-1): DVKVTQSSRYLVKRTGEKVFLECVQDMDHENMFWYRQDPGLGLRLIYFSYDVKMKEKGDIPEGYSVSREKKERFSLILESASTNQTSMYLCASSLEGTEAFFGQGTRLTVV.

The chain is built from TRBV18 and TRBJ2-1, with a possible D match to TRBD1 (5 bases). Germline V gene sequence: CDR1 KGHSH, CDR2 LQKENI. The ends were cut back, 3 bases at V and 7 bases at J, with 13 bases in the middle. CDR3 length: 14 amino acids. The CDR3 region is CASSPHKGANEQFF. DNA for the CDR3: TGTGCCAGCTCACCTCACAAAGGGGCAAATGAGCAGTTCTTC.

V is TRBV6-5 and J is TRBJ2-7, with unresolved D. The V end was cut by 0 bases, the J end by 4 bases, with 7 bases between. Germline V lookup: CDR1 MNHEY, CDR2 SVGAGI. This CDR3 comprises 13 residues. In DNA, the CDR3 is TGTGCCAGCAGTTACTCGCTCGGTTACGAGCAGTACTTC. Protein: CASSYSLGYEQYF.